The next 2 T cell receptor beta chains were all read from a single sample in a study of glioma-infiltrating T cells after dendritic cell vaccination. Described time point: after dendritic cell vaccination, including at tumor progression/relapse. This table comes from immunoSEQ multiplex PCR, and its TCRdb copy is limited to in-frame clones, with some not included. This sample yields tens of thousands of clones, of which roughly 83% are seen a single time; roughly 14% belongs to the top ten. Sequenced here: blood, sampled after dendritic cell vaccination. These receptors all stem from a human donor with glioblastoma.

This chain links TRBV4-1 with TRBJ1-4, with 7 nucleotides matching TRBD1. V lost 3 bases to trimming and J lost 12 bases; unmatched junction nucleotides: 10. Germline V gene sequence: CDR1 MGHRA, CDR2 YSYEKL. The CDR3 sequence is 14 residues long. CDR3 protein: CASSHVLRDSQLFF. For the CDR3, the DNA is TGCGCCAGCAGCCACGTACTCCGGGACAGTCAACTGTTTTTT.

This clone has a handful of counts. This CDR3 reads CASQRSAANYGYTF. CDR3 bases: TGTGCCAGCCAGAGGTCGGCAGCTAACTATGGCTACACCTTC. This sequence joins TRBV19 and TRBJ1-2; no reliable D call. Germline V gene sequence: CDR1 LNHDA, CDR2 SQIVND (reference sequence). CDR3 length: 14 residues. V dropped 9 bases and J dropped 0 bases, with 14 bases sitting between them.